The rows below give T cell receptor beta chains drawn from one sample of a study of cytomegalovirus exposure and HLA in healthy donors. Generated by immunoSEQ multiplex PCR, the TCRdb table keeps only in-frame clones and is missing some. The sample holds under 200,000 clones. The source material was PBMCs. The receptors come from a woman aged 18-29 years in good health and CMV-seropositive. CDR3s include the opening cysteine and the closing phenylalanine or tryptophan. D genes are given only for firm matches.

V	D	J	CDR3	DNA
TRBV9	NA	TRBJ1-6	CASSVRGAYNSPLHF	TGTGCCAGCAGCGTACGAGGAGCCTATAATTCACCCCTCCACTTT
TRBV5-1	NA	TRBJ2-6	CASSLQEGANVLTF	TGCGCCAGCAGCTTGCAGGAAGGGGCCAACGTCCTGACTTTC
TRBV7-2	TRBD1	TRBJ1-6	CASSLAGTAPSPLHF	TGTGCCAGCAGCTTAGCAGGGACAGCTCCTTCACCCCTCCACTTT
TRBV2	TRBD2	TRBJ2-3	CASGLAGVTDTQYF	TGTGCCAGCGGCCTAGCGGGGGTCACAGATACGCAGTATTTT
TRBV6-6	TRBD2	TRBJ2-3	CASSPPGLVPDTQYF	TGTGCCAGCAGCCCTCCGGGACTAGTCCCAGATACGCAGTATTTT
TRBV15	TRBD1	TRBJ2-4	CATSSRTGENIQYF	TGTGCCACCAGCTCTCGGACAGGAGAGAACATTCAGTACTTC
TRBV4-1	TRBD1	TRBJ2-7	CASSKRQGTYEQYF	TGCGCCAGCAGCAAACGACAGGGAACCTACGAGCAGTACTTC
TRBV7-9	NA	TRBJ2-3	CASSPGQGTDTQYF	TGTGCCAGCAGCCCCGGACAAGGCACAGATACGCAGTATTTT
TRBV4-2	TRBD1	TRBJ1-5	CASSQDWDRGRPQHF	TGTGCCAGCAGCCAAGATTGGGACAGGGGTCGGCCCCAGCATTTT
TRBV6-4	TRBD1	TRBJ1-2	CASSDGQGALIGGYTF	TGTGCCAGCAGTGACGGACAGGGGGCGCTTATAGGTGGCTACACCTTC
TRBV21-1	NA	TRBJ1-5	CASSGRAGVGNQPQHF	TGTGCCAGCAGCGGCCGTGCAGGGGTGGGCAATCAGCCCCAGCATTTT
TRBV11-2	NA	TRBJ2-1	CASSPRREQFF	TGTGCCAGCAGCCCCCGGCGGGAGCAGTTCTTC
TRBV5-1	NA	TRBJ1-4	CASSLTGKVNEKLFF	TGCGCCAGCAGCTTGACAGGGAAGGTTAATGAAAAACTGTTTTTT
TRBV11-2	TRBD1	TRBJ1-1	CASSNSRDRGFNTEAFF	TGTGCCAGCAGCAATAGCCGGGACAGGGGATTTAACACTGAAGCTTTCTTT
TRBV10-1	NA	TRBJ2-2	CASSPQTSTGELFF	TGCGCCAGCAGTCCGCAGACATCAACCGGGGAGCTGTTTTTT
TRBV7-9	NA	TRBJ2-7	CASSWGRTYNYEQYF	TGTGCCAGCAGCTGGGGCCGGACCTATAACTACGAGCAGTACTTC
TRBV30	TRBD2	TRBJ2-1	CAWSTSASYNEQFF	TGTGCCTGGTCCACTAGCGCTTCCTACAATGAGCAGTTCTTC